This TCR beta chain was sequenced in a study of OX40 agonist ivuxolimab in advanced cancers. This clone was seen once. Generated by immunoSEQ multiplex PCR, the TCRdb table keeps only in-frame clones and is missing some. The sample records 100,000 to 150,000 clones, less than 95% being singletons. Germline loops: CDR1 ENHRY, CDR2 SYGVKD. CDR3 size: 14 residues. With 5 bases clipped from V and 5 bases from J, the junction kept 5 bases outside the gene matches. This clonotype was obtained from an adult with an advanced solid tumor such as melanoma, head and neck, liver or kidney cancer. The sample consisted of CD4+ or CD8+ T cells sorted from blood, taken in a trial of the OX40 agonist ivuxolimab. The chain combines TRBV10-3 with TRBJ1-5; the match to TRBD1 covers 8 bases. Here the CDR3 reads CAISTGGFDQPQHF. CDR3 nucleotide sequence: TGTGCCATCAGTACAGGGGGATTCGATCAGCCCCAGCATTTT.